This T cell receptor (beta chain) came from a study of somatic mutations in cytotoxic T cells in rheumatoid arthritis. Study overall: Sorted by flow to nearly 100% purity were some V beta antibody-stained T-cell populations, including V beta1+ cells sequenced for TCRB. Broader study findings: Statistically, CD8+ T-cell clonality was not significantly distinct between individuals with rheumatoid arthritis and age-matched healthy controls.

The data were produced by immunoSEQ multiplex PCR, yet TCRdb's version contains in-frame clones alone and is incomplete. The data show about 25,000 clones, 70% to 80% seen once. On this clone itself: Its antigen is as yet unknown.

The TCR was taken from a young woman in good health. Material: CD8+ T cells sorted from blood.

CDR3 amino acids: CSVRDGNTGELFF. For the CDR3, the DNA is TGCAGCGTTAGGGACGGGAACACCGGGGAGCTGTTTTTT. This rearrangement joins TRBV29-1 to TRBJ2-2; D is perhaps TRBD1 or TRBD2 (5 bases each). The CDR3 consists of 13 residues. The V gene's germline CDR1 is SQVTM and CDR2 ANQGSEA. Trimming removed 5 bases from V and 1 base from J, with 8 bases in between.